This T cell receptor beta chain was identified during a study of T cells in localized non-small cell lung cancer. Regarding the study as a whole: Appearing in adjacent lung were a median roughly 59 of the top 100 tumor clones. Heterogeneity remains possible because sequencing was limited to only one tumor region. The greatest T cell clonality was found in uninvolved adjacent lung (higher than in tumor).

Sequencing used immunoSEQ multiplex PCR; TCRdb keeps in-frame clones, though not all of them. Of about 36,000 clones in the sample, around 94% were seen once. As to this clone: No antigen is known for it.

This CDR3 comprises 13 residues. Germline CDR1 and CDR2: LNHDA and SQIVND (reference sequence). Trimming shortened V by 3 bases and J by 1 base, and 6 bases separated the two germline ends. The receptor comes from a female donor at least 60 years old with stage I lung adenocarcinoma. The sample consisted of peripheral blood, taken before any cancer treatment. The chain recombines TRBV19 with TRBJ1-1, with unresolved D. The CDR3 DNA follows: TGTGCCAGTAGTATGGTCAGGAACACTGAAGCTTTCTTT. It translates to CASSMVRNTEAFF.